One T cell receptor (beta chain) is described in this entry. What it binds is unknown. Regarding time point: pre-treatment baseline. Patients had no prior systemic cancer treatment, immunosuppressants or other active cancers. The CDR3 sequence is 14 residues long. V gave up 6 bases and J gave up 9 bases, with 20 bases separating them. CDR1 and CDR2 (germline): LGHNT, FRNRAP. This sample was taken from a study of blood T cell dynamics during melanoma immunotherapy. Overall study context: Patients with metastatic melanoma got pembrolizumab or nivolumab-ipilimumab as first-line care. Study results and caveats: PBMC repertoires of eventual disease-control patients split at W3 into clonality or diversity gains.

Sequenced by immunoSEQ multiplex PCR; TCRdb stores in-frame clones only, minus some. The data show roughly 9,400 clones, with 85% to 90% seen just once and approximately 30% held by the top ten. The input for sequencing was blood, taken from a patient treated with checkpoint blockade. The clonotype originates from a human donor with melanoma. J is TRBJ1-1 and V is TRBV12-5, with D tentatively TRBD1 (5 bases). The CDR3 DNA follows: TGTGCTAGTGGCCCCCCGGGGGGTACCGCGAAAGCTTTCTTT. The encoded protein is CASGPPGGTAKAFF.